This T cell receptor beta chain derives from a study of shared clonotypes between healthy human individuals. As for this clone: Its ends do not fully match the called genes, so a read error is possible.

The data were produced by immunoSEQ multiplex PCR, yet TCRdb's version contains in-frame clones alone and is incomplete. Here the sample spans 450,000 to 650,000 clones, 70% to 80% being singletons. Germline CDR1 and CDR2: SNHLY and FYNNEI. The CDR3 is 15 amino acids. The sequencing input was PBMCs. The TCR comes from a woman aged 40 to 50 in good health. Some clones in this sample may be carry-over from other donors' samples. V and J are TRBV2 and TRBJ2-3; 7 bases fit TRBD2. The CDR3 bases are TGTGCCAGCAGCGAAGGGCTAGCGGAGACAGATACGCAGTATTTT. Amino acid sequence: CASSEGLAETDTQYF.